Shown below are 17 T cell receptor beta chains from a single sample sequenced in a study of regulatory T cells in long-lasting Graves disease. TCRdb independently ran MiXCR on the reads; one entry per CDR3 protein. The data hold 750 to 900 distinct CDR3 sequences, with approximately 58% observed a single time. Isolated PBMC RNA provided the starting material for the TCR library. Sequenced here: peripheral blood mononuclear cells (PBMCs), sampled with antithyroid drug treatment, in newly diagnosed or persistent Graves disease (not recorded which). The source of these receptors is a female donor with Graves disease.

This chain links TRBV5-1 with TRBJ2-5; 10 positions agree with TRBD2. CDR1 is SGHRS and CDR2 is YFSETQ in the germline V gene. Trimming removed 0 bases from V and 0 bases from J; junction bases left unmatched: 17. The CDR3 covers 21 residues. Here the CDR3 DNA reads TGCGCCAGCAGCTTGGACTTAGGTAGCGGGGGGAAAGAAGGAAACCAAGAGACCCAGTACTTC. It codes for CASSLDLGSGGKEGNQETQYF.

This rearrangement joins TRBV4-1 to TRBJ1-2; D is unresolved. CDR1 MGHRA and CDR2 YSYEKL come from the germline V gene. The CDR3 totals 15 residues. The V gene lost 4 bases and the J gene lost 1 base, with 13 bases spanning the gap. The CDR3 spells CASSPGRGINYGYTF. The CDR3 DNA is TGCGCCAGCAGCCCCGGTCGGGGAATTAACTATGGCTACACCTTC.

This chain joins TRBV2 and TRBJ2-1; TRBD1 might be the D (7 bases). Germline assignment: CDR1 SNHLY and CDR2 FYNNEI. CDR3 length: 13 residues. Trimming pared 6 bases from V and 6 bases from J, leaving 12 bases between. CDR3 DNA sequence: TGTGCCAGCAGAAGACAGGGAGGCAATGAGCAGTTCTTC. This gives the protein CASRRQGGNEQFF.

In DNA, the CDR3 is TGTGCCAGCAGCCAAGTTGGCTACGAGCAGTACTTC. Translation: CASSQVGYEQYF. The rearrangement links TRBV14 to TRBJ2-7; D gene uncertain. Germline CDR1 reads SGHDN; CDR2 reads FVKESK. The CDR3 extends over 12 amino acids. V lost 1 base to trimming and J lost 3 bases, with 4 bases between them.

The chain is built from TRBV4-1 and TRBJ2-3; D unresolved. The germline CDR1 and CDR2 sequences are MGHRA and YSYEKL. The ends were cut back, 0 bases at V and 3 bases at J, with 10 bases in the middle. The CDR3 spans 15 residues. CDR3 DNA sequence: TGCGCCAGCAGCCAAGAAAAACGGATAACAGATACGCAGTATTTT. This encodes CASSQEKRITDTQYF.

V gene TRBV6-2 or TRBV6-3 combines with J gene TRBJ2-2; TRBD1 is a possible D gene (5 bases). Germline V gene lookup returns CDR1 MNHEY and CDR2 SVGEGT. V was shortened by 6 bases and J by 5 bases, with 13 bases between the two germline ends. The length of the CDR3 is 14 residues. The CDR3 region has the DNA TGTGCCAGCAGGCGACAGAGCTGGACCGGGGAGCTGTTTTTT. It yields the protein CASRRQSWTGELFF.

The V and J genes are TRBV9 and TRBJ2-3; no clear D gene. Germline CDR1 SGDLS, CDR2 YYNGEE. Trimming cost V 3 bases and J 6 bases, with 11 bases left between them. The CDR3 runs 13 residues. The CDR3 here is CASSASLVDTQYF. DNA for the CDR3: TGTGCCAGCAGCGCATCTCTAGTCGATACGCAGTATTTT.

The chain is built from TRBV20-1 and TRBJ2-4, with TRBD2 matching over 12 bases. The ends lost 4 bases at V and 2 bases at J; junction bases unmatched: 9. Looked up from germline, CDR1 is DFQATT and CDR2 is SNEGSKA (reference sequence). The CDR3 length is 17 residues. CDR3 in DNA: TGCAGTGCTATCGCCCTAGCGGGAGGGTTTCCCAAAAACATTCAGTACTTC. This encodes CSAIALAGGFPKNIQYF.

This clonotype occurred a few times. The chain combines TRBV28 with TRBJ2-1; D gene ambiguous. Trimming shortened V by 5 bases and J by 10 bases, and 9 bases separated the two germline ends. The CDR3 consists of 11 residues. Germline V gene lookup returns CDR1 MDHEN and CDR2 SYDVKM. The DNA for the CDR3 is TGTGCCAGCAGTCCCCTCTTAGAGCAGTTCTTC. Translated, it gives CASSPLLEQFF.

CDR3: CASSQGNGRNQPQHF. CDR3 nucleotides: TGTGCCAGCAGCCAAGGGAATGGGCGCAATCAGCCCCAGCATTTT. The chain employs TRBV3-1 and TRBJ1-5; D unclear. This CDR3 is built from 15 residues. V was clipped by 1 base and J by 2 bases, with 9 bases between them. Germline V CDR1 and CDR2: LGHDT, YNNKEL (reference sequence).

This sequence joins TRBV6-6 and TRBJ2-7; D assignment may be TRBD1 or TRBD2 (5 bases each). The germline V gene encodes CDR1 MNHNY and CDR2 SVGAGI (reference sequence). The CDR3 runs 11 residues. The V end lost 6 bases, the J end lost 6 bases, and 9 bases lay between the germline ends. CDR3 protein: CASRSGSEQYF. The CDR3 DNA sequence: TGTGCCAGCAGGTCAGGGAGCGAGCAGTACTTC.

The sample holds a few counts of this clonotype. V gene TRBV7-3 combines with J gene TRBJ2-1, with TRBD2 as a possible D gene (5 bases). CDR3 length: 14 amino acids. V gave up 5 bases and J gave up 3 bases, with 11 bases separating them. Germline CDR1 SGHTA, CDR2 FQGTGA. CDR3 region: CASSPEGLYNEQFF. The CDR3 nucleotides are TGTGCCAGCAGCCCTGAGGGCCTCTACAATGAGCAGTTCTTC.

The chain employs TRBV11-1 and TRBJ2-1; D possibly corresponds to TRBD2 (5 bases). Per the germline V gene, CDR1 is SGHAT and CDR2 is FQDESV (reference sequence). The CDR3 runs 13 residues. V lost 5 bases and J 5 bases, leaving 10 bases between the germline ends. This CDR3 reads CASSDAGDNEQFF. As DNA, the CDR3 is TGTGCCAGCAGCGATGCCGGGGACAATGAGCAGTTCTTC.

V is TRBV9 and J is TRBJ1-1; unclear D gene. Trimming cost V 3 bases and J 2 bases, with 5 bases left between them. CDR1 and CDR2 (germline): SGDLS, YYNGEE. This CDR3 is built from 12 residues. CDR3 in DNA: TGTGCCAGCAGCGGATCAAACACTGAAGCTTTCTTT. This gives the protein CASSGSNTEAFF.

This chain joins TRBV19 and TRBJ1-1; 7 nucleotides agree with TRBD1. V dropped 6 bases and J dropped 0; count of bases not matched to a gene: 10. Germline V gene data show CDR1 as LNHDA and CDR2 as SQIVND (reference sequence). The CDR3 length is 16 residues. DNA for the CDR3: TGTGCCAGTAGGGTGACAGGGCATCAAATGAACACTGAAGCTTTCTTT. This translates into CASRVTGHQMNTEAFF.

The rearrangement joins TRBV5-1 to TRBJ2-6; no firm D call. V lost 2 bases to trimming and J lost 0 bases, with 6 bases between them. The CDR3 is made up of 15 amino acids. CDR1 and CDR2 from the germline V gene are SGHRS and YFSETQ. CDR3 amino acids: CASSLANSGANVLTF. In nucleotides, the CDR3 is TGCGCCAGCAGCTTAGCGAACTCTGGGGCCAACGTCCTGACTTTC.

J is TRBJ1-3 and V is TRBV5-6; 7 bases line up with TRBD1. Per the germline V gene, CDR1 is SGHDT and CDR2 is YYEEEE. The ends lost 4 bases at V and 9 bases at J; junction bases unmatched: 7. CDR3 length equals 13 residues. The CDR3 loop is CASSIGTAGTIYF. The CDR3 region has the DNA TGTGCCAGCAGCATTGGGACAGCTGGCACCATATATTTT.